This T cell receptor (beta chain) was identified in a study of blood T cell repertoires in COVID-19. In Seattle, patients joined the study during active infection and were tracked longitudinally. Here immunoSEQ multiplex PCR was the method, and the copy in TCRdb shows in-frame clones only, minus some. The profile shows 200,000 to 250,000 clones, about 90% of them singletons. V was pared by 6 bases and J by 6 bases, with 17 bases between. Germline CDR1 and CDR2: PRHDT and FYEKMQ (reference sequence). The CDR3 extends over 14 amino acids. The source material was peripheral blood. This chain joins TRBV13 and TRBJ1-1; weak D call: TRBD1 (6 bases). This receptor was identified in a man aged 30 to 45 with COVID-19, enrolled during active disease. CDR3 in DNA: TGTGCCAGCAGTTACAGGGCCGGAGCTCCTGAAGCTTTCTTT. Its translation: CASSYRAGAPEAFF.